Listed here is a single T cell receptor (beta chain). There is no known antigen for this receptor. Base qualities are not recorded, but no much larger clone differs from it by a single base. The data belong to a study of brain T cells in children with intractable seizures (dated by TCRdb to the early 2020s). A note on the overall study: As a first screen for immune gene transcripts, resected brain tissue from 40 to 60 pediatric epilepsy surgery cases was run on a NanoString immunology panel. Of the approximately twelve selected surgery cases, pre-surgery blood was also sequenced for eight, so four had brain tissue only. Overall study outcomes, separate from this receptor: The patients' HCMV serostatus was not known, and viral specificity was inferred solely from CDR3 sequence similarity. Because sequencing depth was different between pre-surgery and post-surgery blood, clones absent from the pre-surgery sample may reflect undersampling.

The time point label corresponds to: resected brain tissue, or blood drawn just prior to surgery. The surgery cases that showed the highest brain T cell transcript signatures were chosen for TCR beta chain sequencing of brain tissue, and of blood when it was available. Patients had been treated with at least one anti-epileptic drug before surgery. The TCR-sequenced patients were children whose drug-resistant epilepsy was caused by tuberous sclerosis complex, focal cortical dysplasia, Rasmussen encephalitis or hemimegalencephaly. Blood samples were collected immediately before the epilepsy surgery. The Monarch genomic DNA purification kit was used to extract bulk genomic DNA from unsorted brain tissue and whole blood. The immunoSEQ assay was applied to genomic DNA to generate the TCR beta chain sequences. Per the source publication's procedure: CDR3 sequences that did not begin with the conserved framework cysteine at position 104 were removed manually. Clonality was calculated as one minus the normalized Shannon's Diversity Index, with values ranging from 0 (maximal diversity) to 1 (oligoclonal). Chi-squared comparison-of-proportions tests were used to check whether the frequency of the same CDR3 differed between samples, for example brain versus blood. Public clonotypes were identified by searching immuneACCESS, and similarity to known antiviral clonotypes was assessed with the VDJdb browser. Entries here come from immuneACCESS through TCRdb and include only in-frame sequences with V and J called. Some clones fail to appear in such tables; in the studies checked, an unresolved V gene covers under half of the shortfall, and the cause of the remainder is unknown. D and trimming were read from the DNA, whereas the V and J calls and clone size are those reported in that table. The sample contains over 20,000 clones, approximately 94% of them found a single time. Jointly, the top ten make up under 6.5% of the sample.

The germline V gene encodes CDR1 SGHDT and CDR2 YYEEEE. The junction carries 4 bases between V and J, which are trimmed by 6 bases and 0 bases respectively. The CDR3 spans 11 residues, from the cysteine through the phenylalanine. This entry keeps only the CDR3 DNA: 33 bases, framed from base 1. Sequencing used peripheral blood, obtained at surgery. The chain couples TRBV5-6 to TRBJ2-7; no D gene can be assigned with confidence. The source of this sequence is a boy between 10 and 17 years old with focal cortical dysplasia and intractable seizures. This receptor carries the CDR3 CASMGSYEQYF. The base sequence is TGTGCCAGCATGGGCTCCTACGAGCAGTACTTC.